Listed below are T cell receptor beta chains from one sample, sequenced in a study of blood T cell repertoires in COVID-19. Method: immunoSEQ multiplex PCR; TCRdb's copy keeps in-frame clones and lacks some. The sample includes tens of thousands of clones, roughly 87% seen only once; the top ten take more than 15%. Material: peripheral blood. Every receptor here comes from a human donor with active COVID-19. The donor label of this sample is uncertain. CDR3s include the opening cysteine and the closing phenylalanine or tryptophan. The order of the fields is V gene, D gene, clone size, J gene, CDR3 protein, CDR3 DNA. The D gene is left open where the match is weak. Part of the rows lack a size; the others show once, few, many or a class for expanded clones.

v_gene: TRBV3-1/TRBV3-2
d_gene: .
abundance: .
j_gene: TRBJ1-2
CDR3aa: CASSQTRTASNYGYTF
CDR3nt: TGTGCCAGCAGCCAAACTCGGACAGCGAGTAACTATGGCTACACCTTC

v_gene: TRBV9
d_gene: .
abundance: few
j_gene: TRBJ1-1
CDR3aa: CASSPGSGTEAFF
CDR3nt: TGTGCCAGCAGCCCTGGGTCGGGCACTGAAGCTTTCTTT

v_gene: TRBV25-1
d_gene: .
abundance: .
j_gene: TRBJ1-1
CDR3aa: CASSGQPGTEAFF
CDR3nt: TGTGCCAGCAGTGGCCAACCGGGCACTGAAGCTTTCTTT

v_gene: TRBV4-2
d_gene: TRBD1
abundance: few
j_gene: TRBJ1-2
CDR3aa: CASSQDAGRGRGNYGYTF
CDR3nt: TGTGCCAGCAGCCAAGATGCGGGCAGGGGGCGAGGGAACTATGGCTACACCTTC

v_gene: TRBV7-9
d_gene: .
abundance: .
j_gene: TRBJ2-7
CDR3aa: CASSPALISAGEQYF
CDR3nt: TGTGCCAGCAGCCCCGCCCTCATCTCGGCGGGCGAGCAGTACTTC

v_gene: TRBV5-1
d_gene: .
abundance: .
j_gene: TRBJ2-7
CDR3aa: CASSYGRSGDEQYF
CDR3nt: TGCGCCAGCAGCTACGGACGGTCCGGGGACGAGCAGTACTTC

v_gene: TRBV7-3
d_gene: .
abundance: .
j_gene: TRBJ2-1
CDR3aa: CASGGTNDSYNEQFF
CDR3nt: TGTGCCAGCGGAGGGACCAACGACTCCTACAATGAGCAGTTCTTC

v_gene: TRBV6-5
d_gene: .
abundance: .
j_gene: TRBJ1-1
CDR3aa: CASTPGSGTEAFF
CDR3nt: TGTGCCAGCACTCCAGGGTCAGGGACTGAAGCTTTCTTT

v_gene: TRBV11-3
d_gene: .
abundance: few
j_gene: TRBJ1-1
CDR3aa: CASSLGRNTEAFF
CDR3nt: TGTGCCAGCAGCTTAGGCAGGAACACTGAAGCTTTCTTT

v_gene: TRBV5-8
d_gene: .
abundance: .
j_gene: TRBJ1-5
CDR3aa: CASSLQGARNQPQHF
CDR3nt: TGTGCCAGCAGCTTACAGGGCGCGCGCAATCAGCCCCAGCATTTT

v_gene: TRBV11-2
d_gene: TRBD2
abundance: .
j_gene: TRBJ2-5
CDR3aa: CASSLYGGEQETQYF
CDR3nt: TGTGCCAGCAGCTTATACGGGGGGGAACAAGAGACCCAGTACTTC

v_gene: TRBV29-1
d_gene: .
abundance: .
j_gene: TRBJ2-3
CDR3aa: CSVEATTDTQYF
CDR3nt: TGCAGCGTTGAAGCTACCACAGATACGCAGTATTTT

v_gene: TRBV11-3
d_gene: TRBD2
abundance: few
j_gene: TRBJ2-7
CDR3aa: CASSLGGLAGAYEQYF
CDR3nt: TGTGCCAGCAGCTTAGGGGGACTAGCGGGGGCCTACGAGCAGTACTTC

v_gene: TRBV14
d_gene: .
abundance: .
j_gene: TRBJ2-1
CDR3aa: CASSQDVSLAYPNEQFF
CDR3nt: TGTGCCAGCAGCCAAGATGTATCCCTAGCATACCCCAATGAGCAGTTCTTC

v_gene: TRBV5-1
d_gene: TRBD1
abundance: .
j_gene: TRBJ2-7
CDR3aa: CASSSQGAGSYEQYF
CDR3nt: TGCGCCAGCAGCTCCCAGGGGGCGGGGTCCTACGAGCAGTACTTC

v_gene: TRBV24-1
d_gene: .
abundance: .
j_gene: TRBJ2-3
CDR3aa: CATSALGVTADTQYF
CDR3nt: TGTGCCACCAGTGCCCTAGGGGTTACAGCAGATACGCAGTATTTT

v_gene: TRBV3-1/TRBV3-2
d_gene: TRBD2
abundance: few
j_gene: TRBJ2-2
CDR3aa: CASSQGTSGVAGELFF
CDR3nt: TGTGCCAGCAGCCAAGGGACTAGCGGGGTCGCCGGGGAGCTGTTTTTT

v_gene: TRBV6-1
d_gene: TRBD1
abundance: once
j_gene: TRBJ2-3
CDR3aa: CASSEGAGQGADTQYF
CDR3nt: TGTGCCAGCAGTGAAGGGGCAGGGCAGGGGGCAGATACGCAGTATTTT

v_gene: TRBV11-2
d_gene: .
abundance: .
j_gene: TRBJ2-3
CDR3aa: CASGERGKADTQYF
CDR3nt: TGTGCCAGCGGGGAGAGAGGGAAGGCAGATACGCAGTATTTT

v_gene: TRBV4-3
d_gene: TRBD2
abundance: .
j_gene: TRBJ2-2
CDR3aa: CASSQEARGLRRELFF
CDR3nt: TGCGCCAGCAGCCAAGAGGCGCGGGGGTTGCGTCGGGAGCTGTTTTTT

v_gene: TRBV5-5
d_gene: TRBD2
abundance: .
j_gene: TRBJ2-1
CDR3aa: CASRARTSGENEQFF
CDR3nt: TGTGCCAGCAGGGCGAGGACTAGCGGGGAAAATGAGCAGTTCTTC

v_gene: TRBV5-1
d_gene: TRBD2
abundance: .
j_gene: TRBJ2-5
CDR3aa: CASSPPRTSGYQETQYF
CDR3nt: TGCGCCAGCAGCCCCCCCAGGACTAGCGGCTACCAAGAGACCCAGTACTTC

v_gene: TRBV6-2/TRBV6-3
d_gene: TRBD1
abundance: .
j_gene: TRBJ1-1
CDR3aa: CASSPRDRNTEAFF
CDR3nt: TGTGCCAGCAGTCCCCGGGACAGGAACACTGAAGCTTTCTTT

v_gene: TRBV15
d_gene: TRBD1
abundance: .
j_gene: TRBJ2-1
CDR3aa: CATSRGTGGQFF
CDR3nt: TGTGCCACCAGCAGAGGAACAGGGGGGCAGTTCTTC

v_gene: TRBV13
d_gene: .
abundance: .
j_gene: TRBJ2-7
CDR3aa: CASSLGSSYEQYF
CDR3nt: TGTGCCAGCAGCCTTGGTAGCTCCTACGAGCAGTACTTC

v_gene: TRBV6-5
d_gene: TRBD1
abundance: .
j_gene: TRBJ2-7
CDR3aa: CASRQGVGEQYF
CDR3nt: TGTGCCAGCCGACAGGGTGTGGGCGAGCAGTACTTC

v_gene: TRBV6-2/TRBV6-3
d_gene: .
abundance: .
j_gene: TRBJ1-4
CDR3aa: CASSRPGATNEKLFF
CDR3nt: TGTGCCAGCAGTCGCCCGGGGGCAACTAATGAAAAACTGTTTTTT

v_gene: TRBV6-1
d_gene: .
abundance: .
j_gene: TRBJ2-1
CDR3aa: CASSEVGTRGEQFF
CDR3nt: TGTGCCAGCAGTGAAGTGGGGACACGGGGAGAGCAGTTCTTC

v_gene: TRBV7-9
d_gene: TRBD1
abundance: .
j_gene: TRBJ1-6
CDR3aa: CASSLGQGFSNSPLHF
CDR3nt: TGTGCCAGCAGCTTGGGACAGGGGTTCTCTAATTCACCCCTCCACTTT

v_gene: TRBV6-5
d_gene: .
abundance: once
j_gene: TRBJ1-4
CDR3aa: CASRPRNEKLFF
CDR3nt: TGTGCCAGCAGGCCCCGGAATGAAAAACTGTTTTTT

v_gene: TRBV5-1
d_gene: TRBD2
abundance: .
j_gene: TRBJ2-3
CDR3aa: CASSLELSGGTQYF
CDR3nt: TGCGCCAGCAGCTTGGAATTAAGCGGGGGCACGCAGTATTTT

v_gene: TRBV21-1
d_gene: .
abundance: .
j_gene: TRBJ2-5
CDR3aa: CASSTNRGPYQETQYF
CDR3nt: TGTGCCAGCAGCACTAACAGGGGACCCTACCAAGAGACCCAGTACTTC

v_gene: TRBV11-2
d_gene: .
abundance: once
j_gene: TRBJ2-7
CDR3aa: CASSSPGLPLYEQYF
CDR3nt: TGTGCCAGCAGCTCGCCCGGTTTGCCCCTTTACGAGCAGTACTTC

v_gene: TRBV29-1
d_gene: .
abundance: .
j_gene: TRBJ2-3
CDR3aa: CSVEDTGGAGDTQYF
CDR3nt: TGCAGCGTTGAAGATACGGGGGGCGCAGGAGATACGCAGTATTTT

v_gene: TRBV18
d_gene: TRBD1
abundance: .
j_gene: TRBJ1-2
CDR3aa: CASSPGQSYGYTF
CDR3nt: TGTGCCAGCTCGCCGGGACAGAGCTATGGCTACACCTTC

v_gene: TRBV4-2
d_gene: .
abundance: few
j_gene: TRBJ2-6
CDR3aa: CASSQDRERFSGANVLTF
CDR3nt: TGTGCCAGCAGCCAAGATCGGGAAAGGTTTTCTGGGGCCAACGTCCTGACTTTC

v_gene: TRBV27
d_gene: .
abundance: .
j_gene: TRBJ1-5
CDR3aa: CASSWGDSNQPQHF
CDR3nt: TGTGCCAGCAGTTGGGGGGATAGCAATCAGCCCCAGCATTTT

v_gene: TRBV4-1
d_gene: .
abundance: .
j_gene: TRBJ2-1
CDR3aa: CASSQDLQIWQFF
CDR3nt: TGCGCCAGCAGCCAAGATCTCCAGATCTGGCAGTTCTTC

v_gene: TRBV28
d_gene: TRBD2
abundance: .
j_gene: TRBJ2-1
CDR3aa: CASRQRLAGLSEQFF
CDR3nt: TGTGCCAGCAGGCAGAGACTAGCGGGGTTATCCGAGCAGTTCTTC

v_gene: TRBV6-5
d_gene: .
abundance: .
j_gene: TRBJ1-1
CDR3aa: CASSWSGGTEAFF
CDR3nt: TGTGCCAGCAGTTGGTCCGGGGGCACTGAAGCTTTCTTT

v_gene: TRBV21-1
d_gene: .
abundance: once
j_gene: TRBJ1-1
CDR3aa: CASSGRMNTEAFF
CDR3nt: TGTGCCAGCAGCGGGCGCATGAACACTGAAGCTTTCTTT

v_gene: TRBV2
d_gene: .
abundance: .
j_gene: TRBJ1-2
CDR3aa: CASSGAGGGYTF
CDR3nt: TGTGCCAGCAGTGGGGCAGGAGGAGGCTACACCTTC

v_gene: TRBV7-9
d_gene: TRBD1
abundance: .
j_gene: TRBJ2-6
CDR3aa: CASSTTNPGTGSGANVLTF
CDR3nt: TGTGCCAGCAGCACCACAAATCCCGGGACAGGGTCTGGGGCCAACGTCCTGACTTTC

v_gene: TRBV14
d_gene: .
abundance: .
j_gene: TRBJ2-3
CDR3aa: CASSQDRGAGGTDTQYF
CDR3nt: TGTGCCAGCAGCCAAGATCGGGGGGCCGGGGGAACAGATACGCAGTATTTT

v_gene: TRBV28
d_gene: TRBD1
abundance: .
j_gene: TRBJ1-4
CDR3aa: CASSSGTAPWEKLFF
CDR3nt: TGTGCCAGCAGCTCCGGGACAGCTCCATGGGAAAAACTGTTTTTT

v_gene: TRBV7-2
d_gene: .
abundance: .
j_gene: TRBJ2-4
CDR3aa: CASSLQNIQYF
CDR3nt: TGTGCCAGCAGCTTACAGAACATTCAGTACTTC